The rows below give T cell receptor beta chains drawn from one sample of a study of Tregs in tolerant kidney transplant recipients. The protocol was immunoSEQ multiplex PCR, while the TCRdb copy is restricted to in-frame clones and leaves out a portion. The table includes over 50,000 clones, roughly 88% detected once. The material was Tregs from blood, obtained before the transplant. The receptors stem from a human donor who received a combined kidney and bone marrow transplant. Both conserved end residues are part of each CDR3. The D gene is left open where the match is weak. Where a row states a size, it is once, few, many or the class of an expanded clone; other rows omit it.

V	D	J	size	DNA	CDR3
TRBV7-2	TRBD1	TRBJ1-2	-	TGTGCCAGCAGCTCCCCTAGGGACAGGGGTAGTGGCTACACCTTC	CASSSPRDRGSGYTF
TRBV6-5	-	TRBJ2-1	-	TGTGCCAGCAATAGGGGCTACGACAGTGAGCAGTTCTTC	CASNRGYDSEQFF
TRBV18	-	TRBJ1-2	-	TGTGCCAGCTCACCAACAGGGAACTATGGCTACACCTTC	CASSPTGNYGYTF
TRBV5-6	TRBD2	TRBJ2-5	-	TGTGCCAGCAGCTTCGGTCTAGCGGGATTGGAGACCCAGTACTTC	CASSFGLAGLETQYF
TRBV6-6	TRBD1	TRBJ2-1	-	TGTGCCAGCAGTTACCGTTGGGACAGGGGAACGAACGAGCAGTTCTTC	CASSYRWDRGTNEQFF
TRBV4-3	-	TRBJ1-1	-	TGCGCCAGCAGCCAAACACAGGGGAACACTGAAGCTTTCTTT	CASSQTQGNTEAFF
TRBV18	-	TRBJ2-6	-	TGTGCCAGCTCGCCGCAGGGAACCGGGGCCAACGTCCTGACTTTC	CASSPQGTGANVLTF
TRBV7-2	-	TRBJ1-2	-	TGTGCCAGCAGCTTAGCTGGGAACCCCTATGGCTACACCTTC	CASSLAGNPYGYTF
TRBV6-6	-	TRBJ2-5	few	TGTGCCAGCAGTTACACATTGGGGACCCAGTACTTC	CASSYTLGTQYF
TRBV19	-	TRBJ1-4	-	TGTGCCAGTACTCCCTTACAGGGAACTAATGAAAAACTGTTTTTT	CASTPLQGTNEKLFF
TRBV7-2	-	TRBJ2-3	-	TGTGCCAGCAGCTCGAAGGTTCAGGATACGCAGTATTTT	CASSSKVQDTQYF
TRBV4-1	-	TRBJ1-3	-	TGCGCCAGCAGCCACCCCGTGCGGGGAAGTGGAAACACCATATATTTT	CASSHPVRGSGNTIYF
TRBV29-1	-	TRBJ2-7	-	TGCAGCGTTACGGACGGATCCTACGAGCAGTACTTC	CSVTDGSYEQYF
TRBV7-2	-	TRBJ2-5	-	TGTGCCAGCAGCTACGGACAGCAAGAGACCCAGTACTTC	CASSYGQQETQYF
TRBV27	-	TRBJ1-2	-	TGTGCCAGCAGTACCCTAACAGGGAACTATGGCTACACCTTC	CASSTLTGNYGYTF
TRBV6-6	-	TRBJ1-4	few	TGTGCCAGCAGCCCCCCCGGGTTAATGAAAAGGCTGTTTTTT	CASSPPGLMKRLFF
TRBV6-5	TRBD1	TRBJ1-6	-	TGTGCCAGCAGTTACTCGACAGGGGATAATTCACCCCTCCACTTT	CASSYSTGDNSPLHF
TRBV10-3	TRBD2	TRBJ2-1	-	TGTGCCATCAGTGGGGGGGGCGGGAGGGCCGACAATGAGCAGTTCTTC	CAISGGGGRADNEQFF
TRBV10-3	-	TRBJ2-7	few	TGTGCCATCAGGAGGGGGGAGGCAGCCTACGAGCAGTACTTC	CAIRRGEAAYEQYF
TRBV6-5	TRBD1	TRBJ2-5	-	TGTGCCAGCAGTTACTCCAACAGGGGGTGGGAGACCCAGTACTTC	CASSYSNRGWETQYF
TRBV5-1	-	TRBJ2-3	-	TGCGCCAGCAGCTTCCTCGTTGTAGGGGGAGCCACAGATACGCAGTATTTT	CASSFLVVGGATDTQYF
TRBV5-6	-	TRBJ2-1	-	TGTGCCAGCAGCTTCCGGCGAAATGAGCAGTTCTTC	CASSFRRNEQFF
TRBV2	-	TRBJ2-3	few	TGTGCCAGCAATCCCGCCTTCACAGATACGCAGTATTTT	CASNPAFTDTQYF
TRBV11-3	-	TRBJ2-1	-	TGTGCCAGCAGCTGGGGGAGCTCCTACAATGAGCAGTTCTTC	CASSWGSSYNEQFF
TRBV18	-	TRBJ2-3	-	TGTGCCAGCTCACCACCTTACGACACAGATACGCAGTATTTT	CASSPPYDTDTQYF
TRBV5-1	-	TRBJ2-5	-	TGCGCCAGCCGGGGGGCGGAATTAATGTTGACCCAGTACTTC	CASRGAELMLTQYF
TRBV5-6	-	TRBJ1-1	-	TGTGCCAGCAGCTCGTTGACAGTGAACACTGAAGCTTTCTTT	CASSSLTVNTEAFF
TRBV6-5	TRBD2	TRBJ2-7	-	TGTGCCAGCAGGGGGACTAGCGGTTACGAGCAGTACTTC	CASRGTSGYEQYF
TRBV7-8	-	TRBJ2-7	-	TGTGCCAGCAGCCCCAACAGGGCATCCTACGAGCAGTACTTC	CASSPNRASYEQYF
TRBV6-1	-	TRBJ1-1	-	TGTGCCAGCAGCGTCTTAGACCGTGAAGCTTTCTTT	CASSVLDREAFF
TRBV5-1	-	TRBJ2-7	-	TGCGCCAGCAGCTTGACCTTCGGGGTCGAGCAGTACTTC	CASSLTFGVEQYF
TRBV6-1	-	TRBJ2-7	-	TGTGCCAGCACCCCCGATGACAGCCGCTACGAGCAGTACTTC	CASTPDDSRYEQYF
TRBV6-5	TRBD1	TRBJ2-3	-	TGTGCCAGCAGTTATTCGGGACAGGGCTCAGATACGCAGTATTTT	CASSYSGQGSDTQYF
TRBV10-3	TRBD1	TRBJ2-1	-	TGTGCCATCAGTGGACTAGGGACAGGGGCCTACAATGAGCAGTTCTTC	CAISGLGTGAYNEQFF
TRBV11-3	-	TRBJ2-3	-	TGTGCCAGCAGCTTAGACGGAGGCACAGATACGCAGTATTTT	CASSLDGGTDTQYF
TRBV5-1	-	TRBJ2-4	-	TGCGCCAGCAGCTTAGTAGCGCAAAACATTCAGTACTTC	CASSLVAQNIQYF
TRBV5-1	-	TRBJ1-4	-	TGCGCCAGCAGCTTGGTTACGGGGAATAATGAAAAACTGTTTTTT	CASSLVTGNNEKLFF
TRBV12-2	-	TRBJ2-3	-	TGTGCAAGTCGTTTATGCCCGGCTAGCGGACCTAGCACAGATACGCAGTATTTT	CASRLCPASGPSTDTQYF
TRBV19	TRBD2	TRBJ2-1	-	TGTGCCAGTACCCGAACCACTAGCGGGCAAGCCAATGAGCAGTTCTTC	CASTRTTSGQANEQFF